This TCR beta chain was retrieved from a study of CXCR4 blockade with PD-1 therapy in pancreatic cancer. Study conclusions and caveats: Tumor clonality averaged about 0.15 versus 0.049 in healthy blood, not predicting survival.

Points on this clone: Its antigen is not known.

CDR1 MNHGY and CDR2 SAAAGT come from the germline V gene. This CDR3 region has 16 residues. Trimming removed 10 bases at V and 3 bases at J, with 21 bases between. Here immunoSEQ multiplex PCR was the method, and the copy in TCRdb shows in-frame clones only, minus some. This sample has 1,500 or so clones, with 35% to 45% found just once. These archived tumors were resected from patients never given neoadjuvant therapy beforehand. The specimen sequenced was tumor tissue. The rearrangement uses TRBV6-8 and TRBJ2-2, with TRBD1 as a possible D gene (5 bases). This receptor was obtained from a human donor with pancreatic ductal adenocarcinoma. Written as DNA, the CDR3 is TGTGCCATCAGGGTAGGGATTGCCGATGACACCGGGGAGCTGTTTTTT. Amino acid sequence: CAIRVGIADDTGELFF.